The next 8 T cell receptor beta chains were all read from a single sample in a study of blood T cell repertoires in COVID-19. The method was immunoSEQ multiplex PCR; TCRdb's version includes in-frame clones alone and lacks a portion of them. The sample lists 50,000 to 65,000 clones, roughly 79% seen once, with 5% to 6.5% in the top ten. The specimen was peripheral blood. The receptors originated from a woman aged 60-75 years with acute or convalescent COVID-19.

V usage is TRBV11-2 and J usage is TRBJ2-5, with TRBD2 matching over 8 bases. Germline assignment: CDR1 SGHAT and CDR2 FQNNGV. This CDR3 is built from 17 residues. The J segment lost 6 bases and the V segment lost 0 bases, leaving 12 bases of the junction unmatched. DNA for the CDR3: TGTGCCAGCAGCTTAGAGTACTCAACGGGGGGGCAGAAGACCCAGTACTTC. Translating it yields CASSLEYSTGGQKTQYF.

V is TRBV18 and J is TRBJ1-5, with 8 nucleotides matching TRBD1. V trimming: 2 bases; J trimming: 7 bases; junction bases outside the gene matches: 7. The CDR3 has 15 residues. Per germline, CDR1 KGHSH and CDR2 LQKENI. The CDR3: CASSPGGTGGQPQHF. As DNA, the CDR3 is TGTGCCAGCTCACCAGGGGGGACAGGCGGACAGCCCCAGCATTTT.

The chain joins TRBV12-3 or TRBV12-4 to TRBJ1-2; D not certain. The V end was cut by 6 bases, the J end by 5 bases, with 10 bases between. This CDR3 is 12 amino acids long. The CDR3 nucleotides are TGTGCCAGCAGGCGGGAGGGATATGGCTACACCTTC. Protein: CASRREGYGYTF.

V gene TRBV23-1 combines with J gene TRBJ1-5; no reliable D call. TRBV23-1 is annotated as an ORF whose role is uncertain. V was cut by 6 bases and J by 0 bases, with 12 bases left in between. The CDR3 sequence is 15 residues long. This CDR3 is CASRVSEYSNQPQHF. The DNA for the CDR3 is TGCGCCAGCAGGGTAAGTGAGTATAGCAATCAGCCCCAGCATTTT.

In its sample, this clone was seen a few times. The chain carries TRBV5-1 and TRBJ1-4; perhaps TRBD1 as D (6 bases). Trimming left V 3 bases short and J 7 bases short, with 10 bases between. The CDR3 is 13 amino acids. CDR1 and CDR2 (germline): SGHRS, YFSETQ. The CDR3 nucleotides read TGCGCCAGCAGCTACAGGGCGGGTGAAAAACTGTTTTTT. This translates into CASSYRAGEKLFF.

This clone has just a few counts. This chain uses TRBV19 with TRBJ2-2; TRBD2 matches 9 bases. V shed 5 bases, J shed 1 base, and the junction held 2 bases outside the gene matches. Germline CDR1 is LNHDA and CDR2 is SQIVND (reference sequence). The length of the CDR3 is 15 residues. The CDR3 loop is CASSPLAGNTGELFF. The CDR3 DNA sequence: TGTGCCAGTAGTCCACTAGCGGGGAACACCGGGGAGCTGTTTTTT.

V is TRBV6-5 and J is TRBJ1-2; the match to TRBD1 covers 7 bases. The germline V gene encodes CDR1 MNHEY and CDR2 SVGAGI. This CDR3 is built from 15 residues. The V gene end was trimmed by 11 bases and the J gene end by 1 base; junction bases not matched to a gene: 13. The CDR3 DNA is TGTGCCGCCAAACAGGGGTCGCTCCTTAACTATGGCTACACCTTC. Protein product: CAAKQGSLLNYGYTF.

The CDR3 reads CASSSQAQINQPQHF. The CDR3 bases are TGTGCCAGCAGTAGCCAGGCCCAAATAAATCAGCCCCAGCATTTT. The rearrangement uses TRBV2 and TRBJ1-5, with D unresolved. The CDR3 totals 15 residues. Trimming took off 5 bases at V and 4 bases at J, with 15 bases between the two ends. Germline V gene data show CDR1 as SNHLY and CDR2 as FYNNEI.